This T cell receptor (beta chain) was profiled in a study of T cell responses to AZD1222 COVID-19 vaccine. Generated by immunoSEQ multiplex PCR, the TCRdb table keeps only in-frame clones and is missing some. The table includes tens of thousands of clones, roughly 84% detected once. Germline CDR1 SQVTM, CDR2 ANQGSEA. The CDR3 runs 13 residues. The trim removed 0 bases at V and 4 bases at J, leaving 3 bases unmatched. The specimen was peripheral blood, collected on day 0 of AZD1222 vaccination. This clonotype originated in an adult in good health. V usage is TRBV29-1 and J usage is TRBJ2-7; 7 bases are a match to TRBD1. For the CDR3, the DNA is TGCAGCGTTGAAGATAGGGACAGTTACGAGCAGTACTTC. This encodes CSVEDRDSYEQYF.